The 5 T cell receptor beta chains in this list originate from one sample, sequenced in a study of cytomegalovirus exposure and HLA in healthy donors. PCR involved 60 Vbeta and 13 Jbeta primers. The method was immunoSEQ multiplex PCR; TCRdb's version includes in-frame clones alone and lacks a portion of them. The table includes more than 65,000 clones, more than 70% detected once. Sequencing was performed on PBMCs. The receptors originated from a man aged 40-50 years in good health and CMV-seronegative.

This clone came up a few times. V gene TRBV5-4 combines with J gene TRBJ2-4, with 8 bases fitting TRBD1. The junction had 14 bases not matched to a gene; V was cut back by 4 bases and J by 8 bases. The CDR3 is made up of 16 amino acids. In germline, CDR1 is SGHNT, CDR2 YYREEE (reference sequence). The CDR3 DNA reads TGTGCCAGCAGCCAAGATAAGGGGCAGGGGGCAGACATTCAGTACTTC. Protein: CASSQDKGQGADIQYF. The variable domain in full, with the rest retrieved from reference TRBV5-4 and TRBJ2-4, is ETGVTQSPTHLIKTRGQQVTLRCSSQSGHNTVSWYQQALGQGPQFIFQYYREEENGRGNFPPRFSGLQFPNYSSELNVNALELDDSALYLCASSQDKGQGADIQYFGAGTRLSVL.

The J gene is TRBJ1-1, the V gene TRBV9; possible D gene TRBD1, 6 bases. The V end lost 2 bases, the J end lost 3 bases, and 14 bases lay between the germline ends. Germline V lookup: CDR1 SGDLS, CDR2 YYNGEE. This CDR3 has 15 residues. This CDR3 is CASSVGTPPDTEAFF. DNA of the CDR3: TGTGCCAGCAGCGTGGGGACACCGCCAGACACTGAAGCTTTCTTT.

The CDR3 loop is CASTDRGPVYGYTF. DNA of the CDR3: TGTGCCAGCACGGACAGGGGGCCGGTCTATGGCTACACCTTC. This chain joins TRBV7-9 and TRBJ1-2; TRBD1 matches 11 bases. With 7 bases clipped from V and 4 bases from J, the junction kept 5 bases outside the gene matches. The CDR3 spans 14 residues. CDR1 is SEHNR and CDR2 is FQNEAQ in the germline V gene (reference sequence).

This chain connects TRBV6-5 to TRBJ1-4; D gene ambiguous. The CDR3 totals 16 residues. The germline V and J ends were trimmed by 0 bases and 2 bases, with 10 bases remaining between them. Germline loops: CDR1 MNHEY, CDR2 SVGAGI. As DNA, the CDR3 is TGTGCCAGCAGTTACTCGCTCAGGATGACTAATGAAAAACTGTTTTTT. Protein sequence: CASSYSLRMTNEKLFF.

The chain combines TRBV19 with TRBJ2-7, with D possibly being TRBD1 (6 bases). The germline CDR1 and CDR2 sequences are LNHDA and SQIVND (reference sequence). The V and J ends lost 4 bases and 2 bases respectively, with 6 bases between them. CDR3 length equals 12 residues. The CDR3 sequence is CASSRDTYEQYF. The CDR3 bases are TGTGCCAGTAGTAGGGACACCTACGAGCAGTACTTC.